The clone carrying this T cell receptor (beta chain) showed up just a few times. What it binds is not known. This specimen belongs to a study of metastatic and nonmetastatic thyroid tumors. Background on the study: Malignant and benign thyroid patients had repertoires compared in peripheral blood and tumor or nodule tissue. Study observations and caveats: In blood and tumor, TCR beta diversity was reportedly significantly higher in malignant thyroid tumors than in benign nodules.

Treatment of any kind had been given to no patient before thyroid surgery. This CDR3 is built from 15 residues. Germline CDR1 MNHNS, CDR2 SASEGT. V was cut by 7 bases and J by 2 bases, with 17 bases left in between. Original processing methods: Clinicopathological groups of papillary thyroid cancer showed CDR3 differences that were used to build a distant-metastasis classifier. TCRdb re-called clones via MiXCR from the PCR reads. These V and J calls derive from TCRdb rather than the authors' analysis. The sample has about 3,500 clones; approximately 34% are singletons. This clonotype originated in a male donor with papillary thyroid cancer or a benign thyroid nodule (not recorded which). Some clones in this sample may be carry-over from other donors' samples. The sequenced sample consisted of adjacent normal tissue. The chain couples TRBV6-1 to TRBJ1-2; tentatively, D is TRBD1 (5 bases). CDR3 loop: CASTEWVRENYGYTF. The CDR3 DNA reads as TGTGCCAGCACCGAATGGGTCAGGGAGAACTATGGCTACACCTTC.